The source of this T cell receptor beta chain is a study of T cell responses to AZD1222 COVID-19 vaccine. This CDR3 has 16 amino acids. Germline V gene sequence: CDR1 MNHEY, CDR2 SMNVEV (reference sequence). The V and J ends lost 1 base and 7 bases respectively, with 19 bases between them. Assay: immunoSEQ multiplex PCR; the TCRdb copy retains only in-frame clones and omits some. Found here are about 130,000 clones, more than 75% of them singletons; the top ten hold approximately 4%. This chain links TRBV27 with TRBJ2-5; perhaps TRBD1 as D (6 bases). This TCR was sampled from an adult in good health. Source: peripheral blood, taken on day 0 of AZD1222 vaccination. The CDR3, as DNA: TGTGCCAGCAGTTTATTGGGGGCAGGGACCTCCGGGACCCAGTACTTC. Translation: CASSLLGAGTSGTQYF.